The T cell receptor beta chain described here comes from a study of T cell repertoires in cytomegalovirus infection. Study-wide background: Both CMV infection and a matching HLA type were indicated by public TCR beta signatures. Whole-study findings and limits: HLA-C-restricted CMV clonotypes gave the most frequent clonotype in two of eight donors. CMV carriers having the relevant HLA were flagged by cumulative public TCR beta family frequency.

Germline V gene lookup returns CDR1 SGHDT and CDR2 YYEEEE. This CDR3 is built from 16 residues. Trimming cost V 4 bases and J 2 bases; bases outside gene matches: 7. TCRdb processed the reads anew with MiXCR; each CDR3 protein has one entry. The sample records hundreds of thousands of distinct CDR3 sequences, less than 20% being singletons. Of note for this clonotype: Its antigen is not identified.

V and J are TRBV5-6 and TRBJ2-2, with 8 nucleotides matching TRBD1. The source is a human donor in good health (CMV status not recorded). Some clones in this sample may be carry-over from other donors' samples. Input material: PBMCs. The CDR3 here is CASSPAGQGNTGELFF. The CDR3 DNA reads TGTGCCAGCAGCCCCGCAGGACAGGGCAACACCGGGGAGCTGTTTTTT. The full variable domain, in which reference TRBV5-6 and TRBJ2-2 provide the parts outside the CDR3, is DAGVTQSPTHLIKTRGQQVTLRCSPKSGHDTVSWYQQALGQGPQFIFQYYEEEERQRGNFPDRFSGHQFPNYSSELNVNALLLGDSALYLCASSPAGQGNTGELFFGEGSRLTVL.